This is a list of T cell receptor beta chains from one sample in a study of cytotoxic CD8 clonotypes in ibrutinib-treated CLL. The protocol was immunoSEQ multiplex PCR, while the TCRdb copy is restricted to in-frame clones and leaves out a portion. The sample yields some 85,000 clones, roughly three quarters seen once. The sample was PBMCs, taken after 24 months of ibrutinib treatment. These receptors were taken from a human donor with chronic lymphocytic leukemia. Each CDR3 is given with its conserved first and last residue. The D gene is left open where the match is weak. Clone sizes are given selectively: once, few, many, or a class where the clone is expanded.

CDR3: CASRHTGGTETQYF; DNA: TGTGCCAGCAGACACACAGGGGGCACGGAGACCCAGTACTTC; D: TRBD1; V: TRBV28; size: .; J: TRBJ2-5
CDR3: CASSQDGAGAGELFF; DNA: TGTGCCAGCAGCCAAGACGGGGCAGGGGCCGGGGAGCTGTTTTTT; D: .; V: TRBV4-2; size: once; J: TRBJ2-2
CDR3: CASSFGRGANVLTF; DNA: TGTGCCAGCAGCTTTGGGAGGGGGGCCAACGTCCTGACTTTC; D: .; V: TRBV11-2; size: .; J: TRBJ2-6
CDR3: CASSGLGYEQYF; DNA: TGTGCCAGCAGTGGTCTAGGCTACGAGCAGTACTTC; D: .; V: TRBV25-1; size: .; J: TRBJ2-7
CDR3: CASRQGPDTNTEAFF; DNA: TGCGCCAGCAGACAGGGCCCCGATACTAACACTGAAGCTTTCTTT; D: .; V: TRBV4-1; size: few; J: TRBJ1-1
CDR3: CRGQGGETQYF; DNA: TGCAGGGGACAGGGGGGAGAGACCCAGTACTTC; D: TRBD1; V: TRBV20-1; size: .; J: TRBJ2-5
CDR3: CASSLSGGLLNSGANVLTF; DNA: TGTGCCAGCAGCTTAAGTGGGGGCCTCTTGAACTCTGGGGCCAACGTCCTGACTTTC; D: .; V: TRBV7-3; size: .; J: TRBJ2-6
CDR3: CSSLPTDTQYF; DNA: TGCTCCTCTTTGCCCACAGATACGCAGTATTTT; D: .; V: TRBV20-1; size: .; J: TRBJ2-3
CDR3: CASSLVPQIRTGELFF; DNA: TGTGCCAGCAGCTTAGTCCCCCAGATCAGAACCGGGGAGCTGTTTTTT; D: .; V: TRBV7-2; size: once; J: TRBJ2-2
CDR3: CASSPTSGSTTDTQYF; DNA: TGTGCCAGCTCACCAACCAGTGGGAGTACCACAGATACGCAGTATTTT; D: .; V: TRBV18; size: once; J: TRBJ2-3
CDR3: CATRPKRDRVKTGELFF; DNA: TGTGCCACCAGGCCCAAACGGGACAGGGTAAAAACCGGGGAGCTGTTTTTT; D: TRBD1; V: TRBV15; size: .; J: TRBJ2-2
CDR3: CASSVGWGSSYNEQFF; DNA: TGTGCCAGCAGCGTTGGTTGGGGCAGCTCCTACAATGAGCAGTTCTTC; D: .; V: TRBV9; size: .; J: TRBJ2-1
CDR3: CSVDSGTGLGGGYTF; DNA: TGCAGCGTTGACTCCGGGACAGGGTTGGGAGGGGGCTACACCTTC; D: TRBD1; V: TRBV29-1; size: .; J: TRBJ1-2
CDR3: CASTQDPGPGSYEQYF; DNA: TGCGCCAGCACCCAAGATCCAGGACCAGGCTCCTACGAGCAGTACTTC; D: .; V: TRBV4-1; size: few; J: TRBJ2-7
CDR3: CASSHGTSGMGEQYF; DNA: TGCGCCAGCAGCCACGGGACTAGCGGGATGGGCGAGCAGTACTTC; D: TRBD2; V: TRBV5-1; size: .; J: TRBJ2-7
CDR3: CASSVGVDPTTGELFF; DNA: TGTGCCAGCAGCGTAGGGGTGGACCCTACCACCGGGGAGCTGTTTTTT; D: .; V: TRBV9; size: .; J: TRBJ2-2
CDR3: CASSSKSSDDEQFF; DNA: TGCGCCAGCAGCTCGAAGTCCTCAGATGATGAGCAGTTCTTC; D: .; V: TRBV5-1; size: .; J: TRBJ2-1
CDR3: CASSPPVTDTQYF; DNA: TGTGCCAGCTCACCACCGGTCACAGATACGCAGTATTTT; D: .; V: TRBV18; size: .; J: TRBJ2-3
CDR3: CASSPGNTEAFF; DNA: TGCGCCAGCAGCCCGGGGAACACTGAAGCTTTCTTT; D: .; V: TRBV4-1; size: .; J: TRBJ1-1